These 6 T cell receptor beta chains came from one sample sequenced in a study of CXCR3-negative and CXCR3-positive naive CD8 T cells. cDNA libraries for TRB were generated by 5' RACE incorporating UMI labels. No DNA is given; TCRdb re-called the 5' RACE reads and lists each CDR3 protein once. In all, the sample yields 50,000 to 75,000 distinct CDR3 sequences. Specimen: naive CXCR3- CD8+ T cells from blood. This sample's subset: CD45RO-CCR7+CD27+CD95- naive CD8+ T cells lacking CXCR3 (TNR3-). The source of these receptors is a human donor in good health. Some clones in this sample may be carry-over from other donors' samples.

This chain connects TRBV27 to TRBJ2-1; absent DNA, TCRdb's TRBD2 call cannot be checked. Germline V lookup: CDR1 MNHEY, CDR2 SMNVEV (reference sequence). CDR3 length: 17 amino acids. This CDR3 reads CASSSYTSGGPYNEQFF.

The chain has TRBV12-3 or TRBV12-4 and TRBJ2-3. This CDR3 is built from 13 residues. CDR3 protein: CASSSMGTDTQYF.

V gene TRBV6-5 combines with J gene TRBJ2-2. Germline V gives CDR1 MNHEY, CDR2 SVGAGI. CDR3 length: 14 amino acids. The CDR3: CASSFNLIAGELFF.

This chain joins TRBV9 and TRBJ1-2. The CDR3 runs to 16 residues. CDR1 is SGDLS and CDR2 is YYNGEE in the germline V gene. The CDR3 region is CASSVDLRPANYGYTF.

The CDR3 region is CSVDGLTQETQYF. The chain combines TRBV29-1 with TRBJ2-5. The CDR3 has 13 amino acids. Germline CDR1 SQVTM, CDR2 ANQGSEA. The variable domain in full, completed from reference TRBV29-1 and TRBJ2-5, reads SAVISQKPSRDICQRGTSLTIQCQVDSQVTMMFWYRQQPGQSLTLIATANQGSEATYESGFVIDKFPISRPNLTFSTLTVSNMSPEDSSIYLCSVDGLTQETQYFGPGTRLLVL.

V and J are TRBV7-9 and TRBJ2-1; TCRdb calls TRBD1, which cannot be checked without DNA. The CDR3 totals 15 residues. Germline V gives CDR1 SEHNR, CDR2 FQNEAQ (reference sequence). The CDR3: CASTPTGVYYNEQFF.